Below are 31 T cell receptor beta chains sequenced from a single sample in a study of cytomegalovirus exposure and HLA in healthy donors. Use of 60 Vbeta and 13 Jbeta primers characterized the PCR. Measured with immunoSEQ multiplex PCR; TCRdb has only the in-frame clones, and not every one. The sample lists roughly 180,000 clones; about 85% were seen once. Specimen: PBMCs. The receptors derive from a woman aged 50 to 65 in good health and CMV-seropositive.

V and J are TRBV6-5 and TRBJ2-2; 10 nucleotides align to TRBD1. The CDR3 has 15 amino acids. Germline V gives CDR1 MNHEY, CDR2 SVGAGI. After removal of 7 bases from V and 6 bases from J, the junction contained 8 bases not matched to a gene. The CDR3 DNA follows: TGTGCCAGCACCCGGCCCGGGACAGGGGCCGGGGAGCTGTTTTTT. Its protein is CASTRPGTGAGELFF.

This chain links TRBV5-4 with TRBJ1-5; TRBD1 is a possible D gene (5 bases). The CDR3 spans 15 residues. Germline values: CDR1 SGHNT, CDR2 YYREEE (reference sequence). Trimming removed 4 bases at V and 4 bases at J, with 15 bases between. This CDR3 reads CASSAAPGTNQPQHF. The CDR3 DNA sequence: TGTGCCAGCAGCGCCGCCCCCGGGACTAATCAGCCCCAGCATTTT.

V gene TRBV29-1 combines with J gene TRBJ1-1; D ambiguous. The CDR3 runs 13 residues. Germline loops: CDR1 SQVTM, CDR2 ANQGSEA. The V gene lost 8 bases and the J gene lost 1 base, with 14 bases spanning the gap. The CDR3 protein is CSFVLGQNTEAFF. The CDR3, as DNA: TGCAGCTTTGTATTGGGCCAGAACACTGAAGCTTTCTTT.

This clone was counted between two and nine times. The rearrangement links TRBV7-3 to TRBJ1-2; D may be TRBD1 (6 bases). The germline gives CDR1 SGHTA, CDR2 FQGTGA. The germline V and J ends were trimmed by 5 bases and 7 bases, with 14 bases remaining between them. This CDR3 comprises 13 residues. The CDR3 DNA reads as TGTGCCAGCAGCCCCAGGGGAATCGGTGGCTACACCTTC. Protein sequence: CASSPRGIGGYTF.

The chain recombines TRBV28 with TRBJ2-7, with D perhaps matching TRBD1 (6 bases). Germline CDR1 is MDHEN and CDR2 is SYDVKM. CDR3 length: 15 residues. Trimming took off 2 bases at V and 3 bases at J, with 14 bases between the two ends. In nucleotides, the CDR3 is TGTGCCAGCAGTTTACCAACAGGGAGAATCTACGAGCAGTACTTC. Protein: CASSLPTGRIYEQYF.

The chain joins TRBV10-3 to TRBJ2-1; D is ambiguous. V lost 2 bases and J lost 4, with 6 bases in between. The CDR3 loop spans 13 amino acids. CDR1 and CDR2 (germline): ENHRY, SYGVKD. The CDR3 is CAISEGRYNEQFF. In DNA form, the CDR3 reads TGTGCCATCAGTGAGGGCAGGTACAATGAGCAGTTCTTC.

The chain carries TRBV2 and TRBJ1-6; D is unresolved. The CDR3 length is 14 residues. Germline assignment: CDR1 SNHLY and CDR2 FYNNEI. The ends were cut back, 7 bases at V and 7 bases at J, with 14 bases in the middle. The DNA of the CDR3 is TGTGCCAGCAATCTGGACTACCCGAATTCACCCCTCCACTTT. Protein sequence: CASNLDYPNSPLHF.

The J gene is TRBJ2-1, the V gene TRBV5-4; 7 bases fit TRBD2. The ends lost 2 bases at V and 2 bases at J; junction bases unmatched: 7. This CDR3 is built from 16 residues. Germline values: CDR1 SGHNT, CDR2 YYREEE (reference sequence). The DNA of the CDR3 is TGTGCCAGCAGCTTAATGGGAGCGGGGACCTACAATGAGCAGTTCTTC. It yields the protein CASSLMGAGTYNEQFF.

The V and J genes are TRBV29-1 and TRBJ2-1; 13 positions agree with TRBD2. Germline CDR1 SQVTM, CDR2 ANQGSEA. Germline trimming cut 7 bases from V and 8 bases from J; bases unmatched to any gene: 8. This CDR3 spans 14 amino acids. DNA of the CDR3: TGCAGCGGGGAACTAGCGGGGGGGCAGGATGAGCAGTTCTTC. Protein: CSGELAGGQDEQFF.

This clone was observed a single time. The chain is built from TRBV5-1 and TRBJ2-5, with no clear D. The CDR3 contains 13 residues. CDR1 and CDR2 from the germline V gene are SGHRS and YFSETQ. Trimming took 4 bases from V and 5 from J, leaving 12 bases between them. The CDR3 reads CASSVTFRETQYF. In nucleotides, the CDR3 is TGCGCCAGCAGCGTTACTTTCCGGGAGACCCAGTACTTC.

The chain carries TRBV5-1 and TRBJ2-5; perhaps TRBD1 as D (6 bases). V was pared by 4 bases and J by 4 bases, with 17 bases between. This CDR3 has 15 amino acids. Germline V CDR1 and CDR2: SGHRS, YFSETQ. DNA for the CDR3: TGCGCCAGCAGCAGTTTCCCAGGGGACGGAGAGACCCAGTACTTC. This codes for CASSSFPGDGETQYF.

The V call is TRBV6-6, the J call TRBJ1-1, with 9 bases matching TRBD1. Looked up from germline, CDR1 is MNHNY and CDR2 is SVGAGI (reference sequence). This CDR3 is 16 amino acids long. V was clipped by 6 bases and J by 3 bases; unmatched bases: 11. CDR3 nucleotides: TGTGCCAGCAGGTCCGGGACAGGGATCGGGCACACTGAAGCTTTCTTT. The encoded protein is CASRSGTGIGHTEAFF.

The chain employs TRBV28 and TRBJ2-4; weak D call: TRBD1 (5 bases). Germline V gene sequence: CDR1 MDHEN, CDR2 SYDVKM. V was shortened by 3 bases and J by 0 bases, with 9 bases between the two germline ends. The CDR3 consists of 15 residues. CDR3 bases: TGTGCCAGCAGTTTTTCACAGGTAGCCAAAAACATTCAGTACTTC. It translates to CASSFSQVAKNIQYF.

This rearrangement joins TRBV29-1 to TRBJ2-1; 9 bases align to TRBD1. CDR1 is SQVTM, CDR2 ANQGSEA, per germline. The CDR3 extends over 15 amino acids. Unmatched junction bases numbered 15, after V lost 6 bases and J lost 9 bases. The CDR3 nucleotides are TGCAGCGTCGTAGCGCCGGGACAGGGATGGGTTGAGCAGTTCTTC. Amino acid sequence: CSVVAPGQGWVEQFF.

This chain links TRBV18 with TRBJ2-2; 8 positions agree with TRBD2. The CDR3 totals 16 residues. V shed 1 base, J shed 4 bases, and the junction held 5 bases outside the gene matches. Germline V lookup: CDR1 KGHSH, CDR2 LQKENI. CDR3 sequence (DNA): TGTGCCAGCTCACCACGTGCGAGCGGGGGCACCGGGGAGCTGTTTTTT. This translates into CASSPRASGGTGELFF.

As for this clone: At one of its ends the junction is not consistent with the germline gene, which may arise from a read error. This rearrangement joins TRBV7-9 to TRBJ1-1; D gene uncertain. CDR3 length equals 13 residues. Looked up from germline, CDR1 is SEHNR and CDR2 is FQNEAQ (reference sequence). The chain's CDR3 is CSSSYTGNTEAFF. As DNA, the CDR3 is TGTTCCAGCAGCTACACGGGGAACACTGAAGCTTTCTTT.

With respect to this clone: Other DNA variants within this sample encode the same CDR3. The V and J genes are TRBV30 and TRBJ2-1; the D gene is possibly TRBD2 (5 bases). Germline V CDR1 and CDR2: GTSNPN, SVGIG (reference sequence). This CDR3 contains 16 residues. Trimming took off 4 bases at V and 5 bases at J, with 21 bases between the two ends. As DNA, the CDR3 is TGTGCCTGGACCCCTGTAGTAGGACTGTTCCACAATGAGCAGTTCTTC. As protein: CAWTPVVGLFHNEQFF.

V and J are TRBV19 and TRBJ2-3; unclear D gene. Per the germline V gene, CDR1 is LNHDA and CDR2 is SQIVND (reference sequence). V was shortened by 5 bases and J by 0 bases, with 9 bases between the two germline ends. The length of the CDR3 is 14 residues. CDR3 sequence: CASSLEFSTDTQYF. CDR3 DNA sequence: TGTGCCAGTAGTTTGGAGTTTAGCACAGATACGCAGTATTTT. The full variable domain, in which reference TRBV19 and TRBJ2-3 provide the parts outside the CDR3, is DGGITQSPKYLFRKEGQNVTLSCEQNLNHDAMYWYRQDPGQGLRLIYYSQIVNDFQKGDIAEGYSVSREKKESFPLTVTSAQKNPTAFYLCASSLEFSTDTQYFGPGTRLTVL.

The chain is built from TRBV7-8 and TRBJ2-1; 8 bases align to TRBD1. The J segment lost 5 bases and the V segment lost 7 bases, leaving 4 bases of the junction unmatched. The CDR3 runs 13 residues. Germline values: CDR1 SGHVS, CDR2 FQNEAQ. The DNA for the CDR3 is TGTGCCAGCAATGACAGGGGTAACAATGAGCAGTTCTTC. This codes for CASNDRGNNEQFF.

The chain combines TRBV9 with TRBJ1-1; no clear D gene. Per the germline V gene, CDR1 is SGDLS and CDR2 is YYNGEE. The length of the CDR3 is 15 residues. The V and J ends lost 0 bases and 1 base respectively, with 10 bases between them. The CDR3 DNA follows: TGTGCCAGCAGCGTAGTGTCAGGCTGGAACACTGAAGCTTTCTTT. As protein: CASSVVSGWNTEAFF.

There are a few counts of this clone. The V and J genes are TRBV5-6 and TRBJ1-4; 7 bases agree with TRBD1. Germline loops: CDR1 SGHDT, CDR2 YYEEEE. The CDR3 has 14 amino acids. The ends lost 4 bases at V and 8 bases at J; junction bases unmatched: 8. The CDR3 loop is CASSSRGLGEKLFF. The CDR3 region has the DNA TGTGCCAGCAGCAGCAGGGGGTTAGGAGAAAAACTGTTTTTT.

As concerns this clone: One end of the junction varies from germline; a read error may be responsible. The rearrangement links TRBV7-9 to TRBJ2-1, with 11 bases identical to TRBD2. This CDR3 region has 16 residues. Germline values: CDR1 SEHNR, CDR2 FQNEAQ (reference sequence). This chain's CDR3 is CSSSLIAGGPGNEQFF. For the CDR3, the DNA is TGTTCCAGCAGCTTAATAGCGGGAGGGCCTGGGAATGAGCAGTTCTTC.

The chain uses TRBV25-1 and TRBJ2-7; D gene unclear. Germline V gene sequence: CDR1 MGHDK, CDR2 SYGVNS. The length of the CDR3 is 11 residues. V dropped 4 bases and J dropped 6 bases, with 7 bases sitting between them. CDR3: CASSVGGEQYF. The CDR3 DNA reads TGTGCCAGCAGTGTAGGCGGCGAGCAGTACTTC.

The genes are TRBV6-1 and TRBJ2-5; 11 bases map to TRBD1. The CDR3 runs 16 residues. With 1 base clipped from V and 6 bases from J, the junction kept 7 bases outside the gene matches. Germline values: CDR1 MNHNS, CDR2 SASEGT. This chain's CDR3 is CASSEGGDRGRQTQYF. The CDR3 DNA is TGTGCCAGCAGTGAAGGGGGGGACAGGGGGAGGCAGACCCAGTACTTC.

V gene TRBV28 combines with J gene TRBJ2-3, with 7 bases lining up with TRBD1. The CDR3 sequence is 16 residues long. Losses at the gene ends were 3 bases for V and 1 base for J; bases not matched to a gene: 7. CDR1 MDHEN and CDR2 SYDVKM come from the germline V gene. The CDR3 loop is CASSFTTGVGTDTQYF. CDR3 DNA sequence: TGTGCCAGCAGTTTCACCACAGGGGTGGGCACAGATACGCAGTATTTT.

The chain joins TRBV7-2 to TRBJ2-5; 7 positions agree with TRBD2. The V segment lost 0 bases and the J segment 2 bases; nucleotides outside the gene matches: 6. The CDR3 has 16 residues. CDR1 is SGHTA and CDR2 is FQGNSA in the germline V gene. The CDR3 spells CASSLAITGGQETQYF. As DNA, the CDR3 is TGTGCCAGCAGCTTAGCGATAACGGGGGGACAAGAGACCCAGTACTTC.

V usage is TRBV6-4 and J usage is TRBJ1-1; D gene uncertain. V was pared by 6 bases and J by 0 bases, with 8 bases between. Germline CDR1 reads MRHNA; CDR2 reads SNTAGT. This CDR3 spans 13 amino acids. CDR3 in DNA: TGTGCCAGCAGCAAAGTAGTGAACACTGAAGCTTTCTTT. It specifies CASSKVVNTEAFF.

The chain uses TRBV9 and TRBJ2-4; TRBD1 is a possible D gene (6 bases). Germline CDR1 SGDLS, CDR2 YYNGEE. This CDR3 comprises 15 residues. The ends were cut back, 0 bases at V and 2 bases at J, with 9 bases in the middle. The CDR3 loop reads CASSVGGGPKNIQYF. CDR3 in DNA: TGTGCCAGCAGCGTAGGAGGGGGACCCAAAAACATTCAGTACTTC.

This clone was observed once. The chain employs TRBV5-5 and TRBJ2-5, with 9 nucleotides matching TRBD1. Germline CDR1 SGHKS, CDR2 YYEKEE (reference sequence). Trimming took 6 bases from V and 5 from J; bases not matched to a gene: 5. The CDR3 runs 13 residues. CDR3 nucleotides: TGTGCCAGCACCCGGACAGGGGAGGAGACCCAGTACTTC. Translating it yields CASTRTGEETQYF. The whole variable domain, remainder taken from reference TRBV5-5 and TRBJ2-5, is DAGVTQSPTHLIKTRGQQVTLRCSPISGHKSVSWYQQVLGQGPQFIFQYYEKEERGRGNFPDRFSARQFPNYSSELNVNALLLGDSALYLCASTRTGEETQYFGPGTRLLVL.

The V gene is TRBV28, the J gene TRBJ2-7; 9 positions agree with TRBD1. After removal of 3 bases from V and 2 bases from J, the junction contained 5 bases not matched to a gene. The CDR3 totals 15 residues. Germline V gene lookup returns CDR1 MDHEN and CDR2 SYDVKM. The CDR3 region has the DNA TGTGCCAGCAGTTTGGGACAGGGTGGGGCCTACGAGCAGTACTTC. It translates to CASSLGQGGAYEQYF.

V and J are TRBV7-2 and TRBJ2-5, with 12 bases identical to TRBD2. The CDR3 totals 17 residues. The germline CDR1 and CDR2 sequences are SGHTA and FQGNSA. Trimming at V came to 1 base and at J to 5 bases, leaving 8 bases not matched to a gene. Here the CDR3 DNA reads TGTGCCAGCAGCTTAGTAACAGGGGGACTAGCGGGCGAGACCCAGTACTTC. Translation: CASSLVTGGLAGETQYF.